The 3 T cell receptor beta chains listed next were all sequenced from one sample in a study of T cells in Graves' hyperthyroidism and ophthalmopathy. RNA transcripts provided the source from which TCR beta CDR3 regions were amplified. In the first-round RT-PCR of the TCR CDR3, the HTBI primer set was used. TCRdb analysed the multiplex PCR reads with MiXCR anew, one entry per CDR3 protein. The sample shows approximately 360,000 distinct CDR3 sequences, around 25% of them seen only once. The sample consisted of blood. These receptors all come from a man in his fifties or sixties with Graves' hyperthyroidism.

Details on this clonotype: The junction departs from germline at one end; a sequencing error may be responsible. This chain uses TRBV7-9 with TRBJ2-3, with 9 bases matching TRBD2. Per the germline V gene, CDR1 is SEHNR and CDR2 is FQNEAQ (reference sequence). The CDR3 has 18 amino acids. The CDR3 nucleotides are TGTGGCAGCAGCTTAGTAAGGGCTAGCGGGACCCCCTTGGGTACGCAGTATTTT. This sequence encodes CGSSLVRASGTPLGTQYF.

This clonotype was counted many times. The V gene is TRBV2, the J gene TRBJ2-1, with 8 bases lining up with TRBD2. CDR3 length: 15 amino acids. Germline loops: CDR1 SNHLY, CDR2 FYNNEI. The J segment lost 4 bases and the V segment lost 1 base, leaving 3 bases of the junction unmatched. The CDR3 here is CASSEEAGGYNEQFF. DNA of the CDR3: TGTGCCAGCAGTGAAGAGGCGGGAGGTTACAATGAGCAGTTCTTC.

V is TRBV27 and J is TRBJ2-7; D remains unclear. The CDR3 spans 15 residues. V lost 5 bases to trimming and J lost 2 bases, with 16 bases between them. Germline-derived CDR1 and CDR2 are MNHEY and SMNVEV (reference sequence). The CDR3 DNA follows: TGTGCCAGCAGTCCGAAGGTACCAAGCCCCTACGAGCAGTACTTC. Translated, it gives CASSPKVPSPYEQYF.